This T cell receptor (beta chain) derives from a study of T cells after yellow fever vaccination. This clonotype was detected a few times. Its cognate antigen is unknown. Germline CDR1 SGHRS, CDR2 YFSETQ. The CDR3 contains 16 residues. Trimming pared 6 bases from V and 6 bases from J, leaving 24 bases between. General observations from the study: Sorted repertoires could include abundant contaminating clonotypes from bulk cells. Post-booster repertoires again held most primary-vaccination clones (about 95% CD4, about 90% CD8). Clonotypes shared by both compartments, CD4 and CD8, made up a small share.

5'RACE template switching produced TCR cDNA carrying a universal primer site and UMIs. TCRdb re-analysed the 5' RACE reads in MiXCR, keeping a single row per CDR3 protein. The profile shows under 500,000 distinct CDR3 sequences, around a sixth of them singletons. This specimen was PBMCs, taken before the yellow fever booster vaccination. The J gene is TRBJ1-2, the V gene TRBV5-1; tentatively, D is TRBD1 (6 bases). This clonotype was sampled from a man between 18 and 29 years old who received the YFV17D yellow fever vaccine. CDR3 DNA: TGCGCCAGCAAGGCATCTCCAGGGGAACTAGGGGATGGCTACACCTTC. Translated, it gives CASKASPGELGDGYTF.